This T cell receptor beta chain was retrieved from a study of cytomegalovirus exposure and HLA in healthy donors. PCR primers comprised 60 Vbeta and 13 Jbeta primers. Data came from immunoSEQ multiplex PCR; TCRdb stores just in-frame clones and leaves some out. The sample lists 110,000 to 150,000 clones, just over 70% seen once, with 1.5% to 2% in the top ten. CDR1 and CDR2 from the germline V gene are SGHTS and YDEGEE. The CDR3 covers 15 residues. V dropped 2 bases and J dropped 3; count of bases not matched to a gene: 2. What was sequenced was PBMCs. This rearrangement joins TRBV5-8 to TRBJ2-2; 9 positions agree with TRBD1. The receptor comes from a woman aged 25-40 years in good health and CMV-seronegative. The CDR3: CASSFWTGDTGELFF. The DNA for the CDR3 is TGTGCCAGCAGCTTCTGGACAGGGGACACCGGGGAGCTGTTTTTT. Together with reference TRBV5-8 and TRBJ2-2, the CDR3 gives the full variable domain: EAGVTQSPTHLIKTRGQQATLRCSPISGHTSVYWYQQALGLGLQFLLWYDEGEERNRGNFPPRFSGRQFPNYSSELNVNALELEDSALYLCASSFWTGDTGELFFGEGSRLTVL.